This paragraph covers one T cell receptor (beta chain) sequence. Antigen: not known. TCRdb fed the RT-PCR reads into MiXCR, producing one record per CDR3 protein. The table has some 500,000 distinct CDR3 sequences, over 25% seen once. This sample is part of a study of response to subunit inactivated influenza vaccine. Findings and limits, study-wide: Seasonal influenza vaccination, on each occasion, was suggested by the authors to recruit few new T cells.

The CDR3 has 19 amino acids. The rearrangement joins TRBV12-3 or TRBV12-4 to TRBJ2-1; 14 bases line up with TRBD2. The receptor was isolated from a man aged 50 or older who received an inactivated influenza vaccine. Sequenced material: CD4+ T cells sorted from PBMCs, taken 5 to 6 days after vaccination. The CDR3 DNA follows: TGTACCTGCAGTTTAACCCCGGGACTAGCGGGGGCCCTAATCGGAGAGCAGTTCTTC. Its protein is CTCSLTPGLAGALIGEQFF.